These T cell receptor delta chains were read from a single sample in a study of in vitro expanded adult blood gammadelta T cells. No cognate antigen is known for these TCRs. TCRdb re-analyzed the 5' RACE reads via CATT. The sample lists over 400 delta-chain clones; 27% were seen once. The material was gamma-delta T cells from peripheral blood expanded in culture, obtained from an in vitro culture stimulated with HMBPP. These TCRs come from an adult in good health. CDR3s include the opening cysteine and the closing phenylalanine or tryptophan. Fields, in order: J gene, D gene, clone size, V gene, CDR3 protein, CDR3 DNA. A D gene is named only where the DNA matches it firmly. A row's size may be missing; if present it is once, few, many or a size class.

TRDJ1,TRDD3,medium-sized,TRDV2,CACDALHLGDTSGKLIF,TGTGCCTGTGACGCCCTTCATCTGGGGGATACCTCGGGGAAACTCATCTTT
TRDJ3,TRDD3,large,TRDV2,CACDTPTGGLSSWDTRQMFF,TGTGCCTGTGACACCCCTACTGGGGGATTGAGCTCCTGGGACACCCGACAGATGTTTTTC
TRDJ1,TRDD3,large,TRDV2,CACDSVLGIRVTDKLIF,TGTGCCTGTGACTCGGTACTGGGGATAAGGGTCACCGATAAACTCATCTTT
TRDJ1,TRDD3,medium-sized,TRDV2,CACDTVGTGGYLYTDKLIF,TGTGCCTGTGACACCGTCGGTACTGGGGGATACCTGTACACCGATAAACTCATCTTT
TRDJ1,TRDD3,medium-sized,TRDV2,CACDTLSGGPAGYTDKLIF,TGTGCCTGTGACACCTTATCTGGGGGACCTGCGGGGTACACCGATAAACTCATCTTT
TRDJ1,TRDD3,-,TRDV2,CACDALHLGDTRLSDKLIF,TGTGCCTGTGACGCCCTTCATCTGGGGGATACGCGTCTTTCCGATAAACTCATCTTT
TRDJ1,TRDD3,-,TRDV2,CACDSVRGINTDKLIF,TGTGCCTGTGACTCCGTAAGGGGGATAAACACCGATAAACTCATCTTT
TRDJ1,TRDD3,large,TRDV2,CACDEAGGLQNYTDKLIF,TGTGCCTGTGACGAGGCTGGGGGACTACAGAATTACACCGATAAACTCATCTTT
TRDJ1,-,-,TRDV2,CACDTIGSRTDKLIF,TGTGCCTGTGACACCATCGGGTCGCGTACCGATAAACTCATCTTT
TRDJ1,TRDD3,large,TRDV2,CACDTLRPTSVTGDDTDKLIF,TGTGCCTGTGACACCCTTCGTCCCACAAGCGTTACTGGGGATGACACCGATAAACTCATCTTT
TRDJ1,TRDD3,medium-sized,TRDV2,CACDTLGGSDKLIF,TGTGCCTGTGACACCCTGGGGGGTTCCGATAAACTCATCTTT
TRDJ3,TRDD3,large,TRDV2,CACDTVLGDTPTWDTRQMFF,TGTGCCTGTGACACGGTACTGGGGGATACGCCAACCTGGGACACCCGACAGATGTTTTTC
TRDJ1,-,hyperexpanded,TRDV2,CACDTVLGANSYTDKLIF,TGTGCCTGTGACACCGTTTTGGGGGCTAATAGTTACACCGATAAACTCATCTTT
TRDJ3,-,large,TRDV2,CACDTAGVSSWDTRQMFF,TGTGCCTGTGACACCGCTGGGGTTAGCTCCTGGGACACCCGACAGATGTTTTTC
TRDJ3,TRDD3,-,TRDV2,CACDTSWGIRVGSWDTRQMFF,TGTGCCTGTGACACAAGCTGGGGGATACGCGTAGGATCCTGGGACACCCGACAGATGTTTTTC
TRDJ1,TRDD3,hyperexpanded,TRDV2,CACDTPFLGDTKREYTDKLIF,TGTGCCTGTGACACGCCCTTTCTGGGGGATACAAAGCGGGAGTACACCGATAAACTCATCTTT
TRDJ3,TRDD3,large,TRDV2,CACDTLLGDTGSWDTRQMFF,TGTGCCTGTGACACCTTACTGGGGGATACGGGCTCCTGGGACACCCGACAGATGTTTTTC
TRDJ1,TRDD3,hyperexpanded,TRDV2,CACDTVWDTGADKLIF,TGTGCCTGTGACACCGTCTGGGATACTGGGGCCGATAAACTCATCTTT
TRDJ1,-,large,TRDV2,CACEKVPARSDKLIF,TGTGCCTGTGAAAAGGTACCCGCGAGGTCCGATAAACTCATCTTT
TRDJ1,TRDD3,medium-sized,TRDV2,CACDSLPNWGIPYTDKLIF,TGTGCCTGTGACTCCTTGCCCAACTGGGGGATCCCGTACACCGATAAACTCATCTTT
TRDJ3,TRDD3,few,TRDV2,CACDIVLGDTQGSWDTRQMFF,TGTGCCTGTGACATCGTACTGGGGGATACGCAAGGGTCCTGGGACACCCGACAGATGTTTTTC